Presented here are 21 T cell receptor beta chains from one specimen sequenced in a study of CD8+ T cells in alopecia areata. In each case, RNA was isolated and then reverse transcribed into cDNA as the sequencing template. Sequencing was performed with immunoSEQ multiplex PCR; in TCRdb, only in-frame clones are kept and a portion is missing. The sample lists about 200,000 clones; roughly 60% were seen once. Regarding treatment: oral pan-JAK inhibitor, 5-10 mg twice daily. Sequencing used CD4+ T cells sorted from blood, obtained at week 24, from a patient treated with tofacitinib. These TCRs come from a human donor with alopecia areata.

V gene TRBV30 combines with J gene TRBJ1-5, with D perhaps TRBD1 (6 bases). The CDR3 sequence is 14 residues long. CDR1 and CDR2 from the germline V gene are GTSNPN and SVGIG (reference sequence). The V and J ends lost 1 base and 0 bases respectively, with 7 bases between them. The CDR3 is CAWSEGGSNQPQHF. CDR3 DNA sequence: TGTGCCTGGAGTGAGGGGGGTAGCAATCAGCCCCAGCATTTT.

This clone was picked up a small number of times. CDR3 region: CASSEYGSQETQYF. The CDR3 DNA sequence: TGTGCCAGCAGTGAATACGGATCCCAAGAGACCCAGTACTTC. The V call is TRBV25-1, the J call TRBJ2-5; D call uncertain. The CDR3 has 14 residues. From germline, CDR1 is MGHDK and CDR2 SYGVNS. Trimming removed 0 bases at V and 1 base at J, with 6 bases between.

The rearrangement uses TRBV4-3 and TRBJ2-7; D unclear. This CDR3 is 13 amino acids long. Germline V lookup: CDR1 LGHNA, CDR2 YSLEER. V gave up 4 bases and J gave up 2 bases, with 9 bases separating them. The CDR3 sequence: CASSLDRPYEQYF. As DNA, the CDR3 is TGCGCCAGCAGCCTGGACCGGCCCTACGAGCAGTACTTC.

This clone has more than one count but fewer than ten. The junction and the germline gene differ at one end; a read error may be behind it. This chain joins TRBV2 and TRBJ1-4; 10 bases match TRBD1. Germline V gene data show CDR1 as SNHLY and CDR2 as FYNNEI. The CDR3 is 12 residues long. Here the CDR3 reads CASSEFPGQGPF. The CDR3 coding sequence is TGTGCCAGCAGTGAATTCCCGGGACAGGGGCCTTTT. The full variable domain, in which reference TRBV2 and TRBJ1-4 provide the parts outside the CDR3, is EPEVTQTPSHQVTQMGQEVILRCVPISNHLYFYWYRQILGQKVEFLVSFYNNEISEKSEIFDDQFSVERPDGSNFTLKIRSTKLEDSAMYFCASSEFPGQGPFGSGTQLSVL.

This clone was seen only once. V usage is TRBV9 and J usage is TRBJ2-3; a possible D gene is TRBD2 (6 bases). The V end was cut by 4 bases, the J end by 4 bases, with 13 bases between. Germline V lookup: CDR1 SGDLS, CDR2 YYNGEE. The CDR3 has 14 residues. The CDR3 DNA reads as TGTGCCAGCAGCCCGGGACTGGGGTCAGATACGCAGTATTTT. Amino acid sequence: CASSPGLGSDTQYF.

CDR3 sequence: CASSLDGGRNYGYTF. The CDR3 bases are TGCGCCAGCAGCTTGGATGGGGGGCGGAACTATGGCTACACCTTC. This sequence joins TRBV5-1 and TRBJ1-2; maybe TRBD1 (6 bases). CDR1 is SGHRS and CDR2 is YFSETQ in the germline V gene. The CDR3 is 15 amino acids. The V gene lost 0 bases and the J gene lost 2 bases, with 11 bases spanning the gap.

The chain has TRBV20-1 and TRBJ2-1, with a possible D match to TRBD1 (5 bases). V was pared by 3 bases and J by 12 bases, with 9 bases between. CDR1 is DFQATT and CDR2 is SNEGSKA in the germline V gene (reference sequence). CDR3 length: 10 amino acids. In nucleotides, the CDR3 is TGCAGTGCTAGGGCCCAGGGGCAGTTCTTC. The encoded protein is CSARAQGQFF.

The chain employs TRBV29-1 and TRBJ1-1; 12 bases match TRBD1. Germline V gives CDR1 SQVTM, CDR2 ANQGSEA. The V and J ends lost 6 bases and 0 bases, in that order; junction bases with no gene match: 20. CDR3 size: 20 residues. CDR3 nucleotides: TGCAGCGTCCCCCGTCCGGGACAGGGGGCACTGCACGCGATGAACACTGAAGCTTTCTTT. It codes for CSVPRPGQGALHAMNTEAFF.

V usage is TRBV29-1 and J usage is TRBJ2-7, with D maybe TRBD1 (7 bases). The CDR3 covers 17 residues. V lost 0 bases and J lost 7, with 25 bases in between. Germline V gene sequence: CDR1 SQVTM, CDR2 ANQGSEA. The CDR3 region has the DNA TGCAGCGTTGAAGATAGGGTTGGAGCAGGGGGAGGTAGGGAGCAGTACTTC. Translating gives CSVEDRVGAGGGREQYF.

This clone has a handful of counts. CDR3 nucleotides: TGTGCCTGGGGGGGACAGGGCTACGAGCAGTACTTC. This codes for CAWGGQGYEQYF. The chain joins TRBV30 to TRBJ2-7, with 9 nucleotides matching TRBD1. CDR3 length: 12 amino acids. With 5 bases clipped from V and 3 bases from J, the junction kept 2 bases outside the gene matches. Germline CDR1 is GTSNPN and CDR2 is SVGIG (reference sequence).

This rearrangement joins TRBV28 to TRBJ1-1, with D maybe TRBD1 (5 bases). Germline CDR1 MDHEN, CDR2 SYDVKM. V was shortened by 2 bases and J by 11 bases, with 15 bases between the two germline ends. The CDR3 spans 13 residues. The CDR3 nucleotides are TGTGCCAGCAGTTTACGGGACCCCATCAGTGCTTTCTTT. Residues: CASSLRDPISAFF.

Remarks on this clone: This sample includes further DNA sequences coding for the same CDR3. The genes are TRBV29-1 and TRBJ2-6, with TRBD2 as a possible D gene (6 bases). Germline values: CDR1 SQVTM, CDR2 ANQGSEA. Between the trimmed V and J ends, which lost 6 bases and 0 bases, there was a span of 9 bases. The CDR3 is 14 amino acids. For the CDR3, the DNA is TGCAGCGTCGACGGGGGCTCTGGGGCCAACGTCCTGACTTTC. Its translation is CSVDGGSGANVLTF.

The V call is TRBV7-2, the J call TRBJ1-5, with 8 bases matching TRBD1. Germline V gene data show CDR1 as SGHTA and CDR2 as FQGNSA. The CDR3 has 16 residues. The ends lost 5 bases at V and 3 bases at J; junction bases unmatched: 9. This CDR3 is CASSLTGASPNQPQHF. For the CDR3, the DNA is TGTGCCAGCAGCCTGACAGGGGCCAGCCCCAATCAGCCCCAGCATTTT.

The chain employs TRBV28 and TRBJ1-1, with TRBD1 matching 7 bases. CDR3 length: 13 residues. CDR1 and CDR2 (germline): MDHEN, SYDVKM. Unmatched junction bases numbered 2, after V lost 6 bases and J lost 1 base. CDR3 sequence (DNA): TGTGCCAGCAGCGGACAGGCGAACACTGAAGCTTTCTTT. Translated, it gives CASSGQANTEAFF.

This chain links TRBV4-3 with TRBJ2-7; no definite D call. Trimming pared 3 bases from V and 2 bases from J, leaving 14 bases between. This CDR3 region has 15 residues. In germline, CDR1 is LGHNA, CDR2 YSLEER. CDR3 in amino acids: CASSHQRASTYEQYF. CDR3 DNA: TGCGCCAGCAGCCATCAACGGGCCTCAACCTACGAGCAGTACTTC.

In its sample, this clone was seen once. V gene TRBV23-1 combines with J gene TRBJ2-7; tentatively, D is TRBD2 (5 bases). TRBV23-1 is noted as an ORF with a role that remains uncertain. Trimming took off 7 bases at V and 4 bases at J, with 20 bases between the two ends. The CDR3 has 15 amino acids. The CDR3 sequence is CASKAKRAMAYEQYF. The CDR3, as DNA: TGCGCCAGCAAAGCCAAGAGGGCGATGGCTTACGAGCAGTACTTC.

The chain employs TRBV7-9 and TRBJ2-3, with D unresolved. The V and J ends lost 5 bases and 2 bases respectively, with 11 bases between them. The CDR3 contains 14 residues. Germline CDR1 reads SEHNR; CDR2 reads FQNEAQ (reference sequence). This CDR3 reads CASSRTDYTDTQYF. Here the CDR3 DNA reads TGTGCCAGCAGCCGAACAGATTACACAGATACGCAGTATTTT.

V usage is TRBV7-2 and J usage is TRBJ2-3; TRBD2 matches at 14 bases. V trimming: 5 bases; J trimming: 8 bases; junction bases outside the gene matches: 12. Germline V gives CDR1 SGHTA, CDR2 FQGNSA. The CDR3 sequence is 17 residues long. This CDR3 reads CASSPRGLAGEGFTQYF. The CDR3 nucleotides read TGTGCCAGCAGCCCACGGGGACTAGCGGGAGAAGGTTTTACGCAGTATTTT.

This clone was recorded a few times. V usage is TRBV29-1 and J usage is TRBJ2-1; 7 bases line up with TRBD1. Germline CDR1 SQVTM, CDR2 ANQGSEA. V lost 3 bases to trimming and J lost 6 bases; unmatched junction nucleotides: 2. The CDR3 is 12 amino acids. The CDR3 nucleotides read TGCAGCGTTGACTCAGGGGGCAATGAGCAGTTCTTC. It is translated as CSVDSGGNEQFF.

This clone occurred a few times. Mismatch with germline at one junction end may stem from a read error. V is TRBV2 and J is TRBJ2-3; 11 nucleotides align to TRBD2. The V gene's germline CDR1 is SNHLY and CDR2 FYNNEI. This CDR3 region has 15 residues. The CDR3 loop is CASKLLAGETGTQYF. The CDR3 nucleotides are TGTGCCAGCAAGTTACTAGCGGGGGAGACAGGTACGCAGTATTTT.

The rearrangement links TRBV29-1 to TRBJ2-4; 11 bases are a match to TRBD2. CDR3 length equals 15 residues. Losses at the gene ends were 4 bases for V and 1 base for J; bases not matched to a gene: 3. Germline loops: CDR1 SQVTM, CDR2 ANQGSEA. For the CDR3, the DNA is TGCAGCGTTGCCCGACTAGCGGGGGCCAAAAACATTCAGTACTTC. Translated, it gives CSVARLAGAKNIQYF.